This TCR beta chain comes out of a study of T cell responses to AZD1222 COVID-19 vaccine. Generated by immunoSEQ multiplex PCR, the TCRdb table keeps only in-frame clones and is missing some. This sample carries some 110,000 clones, around nine tenths of them seen once, and the ten largest clones take about 3.1%. The TCR was taken from an adult who received the MenACWY meningococcal vaccine as a control. The source was peripheral blood, collected 28 days after the second dose of the MenACWY control vaccine.

The CDR3 DNA reads TGTGCCAGCAGTTTAAGGGACACCGGGGAGCTGTTTTTT. It encodes CASSLRDTGELFF. The chain links TRBV12-3 or TRBV12-4 to TRBJ2-2; D is unresolved. The V and J ends lost 2 bases and 3 bases respectively, with 4 bases between them. This CDR3 region has 13 residues.